Presented here are 21 T cell receptor beta chains from one specimen sequenced in a study of blood T cell repertoires in COVID-19. Assay used: immunoSEQ multiplex PCR; TCRdb lists only in-frame clones, some missing. Of approximately 67,000 clones in the sample, around 93% were seen once. Specimen: peripheral blood. The receptors derive from an older woman with active COVID-19.

The genes are TRBV6-4 and TRBJ2-7, with a possible D match to TRBD1 (6 bases). This CDR3 spans 13 amino acids. Per germline, CDR1 MRHNA and CDR2 SNTAGT. Trimming removed 3 bases from V and 3 bases from J, with 9 bases in between. The CDR3 region has the DNA TGTGCCAGCAGTGATGACAGGAACTACGAGCAGTACTTC. Translation gives CASSDDRNYEQYF.

The rearrangement joins TRBV28 to TRBJ2-3; the match to TRBD2 covers 13 bases. The germline CDR1 and CDR2 sequences are MDHEN and SYDVKM. Trimming took 11 bases from V and 7 from J; bases not matched to a gene: 9. CDR3 length: 14 residues. The CDR3 sequence: CAARTSGRGNTQYF. CDR3 bases: TGTGCCGCCAGGACTAGCGGGAGAGGGAATACGCAGTATTTT.

The chain joins TRBV11-2 to TRBJ2-7; possible D gene TRBD2, 6 bases. This CDR3 comprises 15 residues. Deletions cut 5 bases from V and 4 bases from J, with 18 bases between. Germline lookup yields CDR1 SGHAT and CDR2 FQNNGV. The CDR3 spells CASSPRRGTFYEQYF. The CDR3 DNA follows: TGTGCCAGCAGCCCCCGGCGGGGAACATTTTACGAGCAGTACTTC.

The chain recombines TRBV12-5 with TRBJ2-1; no firm D call. This CDR3 contains 12 residues. Trimming stripped 5 bases from V and 9 bases from J, with 11 bases between. The V gene's germline CDR1 is LGHNT and CDR2 FRNRAP. The DNA for the CDR3 is TGTGCTAGTGGTGCGATAGTAAGTGAGCAGTTCTTC. This codes for CASGAIVSEQFF. Combining the CDR3 with reference TRBV12-5 and TRBJ2-1 gives the whole variable domain DARVTQTPRHKVTEMGQEVTMRCQPILGHNTVFWYRQTMMQGLELLAYFRNRAPLDDSGMPKDRFSAEMPDATLATLKIQPSEPRDSAVYFCASGAIVSEQFFGPGTRLTVL.

This clone came up once. The chain has TRBV5-6 and TRBJ1-2; D gene unclear. Trimming shortened V by 4 bases and J by 0 bases, and 13 bases separated the two germline ends. The CDR3 is 15 amino acids. From germline, CDR1 is SGHDT and CDR2 YYEEEE. DNA for the CDR3: TGTGCCAGCAGCGTACGGACTTCAGCTAACTATGGCTACACCTTC. Translating it yields CASSVRTSANYGYTF.

The chain couples TRBV4-2 to TRBJ2-5, with TRBD2 matching over 7 bases. Germline V gene sequence: CDR1 LGHNA, CDR2 YNFKEQ. The V and J ends lost 0 bases and 2 bases, in that order; junction bases with no gene match: 12. The CDR3 sequence is 18 residues long. In nucleotides, the CDR3 is TGTGCCAGCAGCCAAGATCCCCCGGCGGCTAGCGGACAAGAGACCCAGTACTTC. Translated, it gives CASSQDPPAASGQETQYF.

The genes are TRBV30 and TRBJ1-5; D is unresolved. Trimming took off 0 bases at V and 1 base at J, with 4 bases between the two ends. CDR1 GTSNPN and CDR2 SVGIG come from the germline V gene (reference sequence). The CDR3 loop spans 13 amino acids. The CDR3 loop is CAWSVRSNQPQHF. Here the CDR3 DNA reads TGTGCCTGGAGTGTACGGAGCAATCAGCCCCAGCATTTT. The full variable domain, with the rest looked up from reference TRBV30 and TRBJ1-5, is SQTIHQWPATLVQPVGSPLSLECTVEGTSNPNLYWYRQAAGRGLQLLFYSVGIGQISSEVPQNLSASRPQDRQFILSSKKLLLSDSGFYLCAWSVRSNQPQHFGDGTRLSIL.

The chain uses TRBV6-5 and TRBJ2-5; D unresolved. Germline CDR1 and CDR2: MNHEY and SVGAGI. Trimming pared 8 bases from V and 5 bases from J, leaving 6 bases between. This CDR3 is 10 amino acids long. The CDR3 DNA sequence: TGTGCCAGCCGGTGGGAGACCCAGTACTTC. Translated, it gives CASRWETQYF.

The chain recombines TRBV27 with TRBJ2-1, with D possibly TRBD1 on 6 matching bases. Between the trimmed V and J ends, which lost 4 bases and 9 bases, there was a span of 10 bases. CDR1 is MNHEY and CDR2 is SMNVEV in the germline V gene (reference sequence). This CDR3 has 12 amino acids. CDR3 region: CASSSRGSEQFF. The CDR3 DNA is TGTGCCAGCAGTTCTAGGGGGAGTGAGCAGTTCTTC.

Only one count was recorded for this clone. The V gene is TRBV7-9, the J gene TRBJ1-2, with D perhaps matching TRBD1 (5 bases). From germline, CDR1 is SEHNR and CDR2 FQNEAQ (reference sequence). The V end was cut by 8 bases, the J end by 0 bases, with 13 bases between. This CDR3 has 14 residues. CDR3 coding DNA: TGTGCCAGCGCCGGGCCGGGGGCTAACTATGGCTACACCTTC. It is translated as CASAGPGANYGYTF.

V gene TRBV5-1 combines with J gene TRBJ2-5; possibly TRBD2 for D (5 bases). There are 15 residues in the CDR3. The V end lost 5 bases, the J end lost 2 bases, and 16 bases lay between the germline ends. Germline V gene lookup returns CDR1 SGHRS and CDR2 YFSETQ. CDR3: CASSSAQRTQETQYF. The CDR3 DNA follows: TGCGCCAGCAGTTCCGCGCAGAGGACTCAAGAGACCCAGTACTTC.

This clone was recorded only once. V and J are TRBV5-6 and TRBJ1-2; a weak D match, TRBD1 (6 bases). The V end lost 4 bases, the J end lost 5 bases, and 9 bases lay between the germline ends. The CDR3 loop spans 12 amino acids. Germline V CDR1 and CDR2: SGHDT, YYEEEE. The chain's CDR3 is CASSTTGYGYTF. For the CDR3, the DNA is TGTGCCAGCAGCACTACAGGGTATGGCTACACCTTC. Combining the CDR3 with reference TRBV5-6 and TRBJ1-2 gives the whole variable domain DAGVTQSPTHLIKTRGQQVTLRCSPKSGHDTVSWYQQALGQGPQFIFQYYEEEERQRGNFPDRFSGHQFPNYSSELNVNALLLGDSALYLCASSTTGYGYTFGSGTRLTVV.

The rearrangement joins TRBV28 to TRBJ1-4, with D possibly being TRBD1 (5 bases). The CDR3 has 15 residues. CDR1 and CDR2 from the germline V gene are MDHEN and SYDVKM. Trimming took 6 bases from V and 2 from J, leaving 13 bases between them. The CDR3 reads CASRREGATNEKLFF. The CDR3 DNA is TGTGCCAGCAGGCGCGAAGGGGCTACTAATGAAAAACTGTTTTTT.

The V and J genes are TRBV6-5 and TRBJ1-1, with D unresolved. Trimming stripped 2 bases from V and 4 bases from J, with 11 bases between. Germline values: CDR1 MNHEY, CDR2 SVGAGI. The CDR3 sequence is 14 residues long. CDR3 amino acids: CASSYGGGATEAFF. As DNA, the CDR3 is TGTGCCAGCAGTTACGGCGGCGGTGCCACTGAAGCTTTCTTT.

The genes are TRBV20-1 and TRBJ2-1, with D possibly matching TRBD2 (6 bases). V lost 3 bases and J 2 bases, leaving 20 bases between the germline ends. Germline V gene sequence: CDR1 DFQATT, CDR2 SNEGSKA (reference sequence). This CDR3 comprises 17 residues. CDR3 DNA: TGCAGTGCTAGTCAGTTCCGGGGTAGCGGAACCTACAATGAGCAGTTCTTC. Translated, it gives CSASQFRGSGTYNEQFF.

J is TRBJ2-7 and V is TRBV5-4; 13 nucleotides align to TRBD2. Germline V lookup: CDR1 SGHNT, CDR2 YYREEE (reference sequence). V trimming: 10 bases; J trimming: 3 bases; junction bases outside the gene matches: 7. CDR3 length: 14 amino acids. As DNA, the CDR3 is TGTGCCTTTCGGACTAGCGGGAGTATCTACGAGCAGTACTTC. The encoded protein is CAFRTSGSIYEQYF.

Many counts were recorded for this clone. The V call is TRBV9, the J call TRBJ2-5; D possibly corresponds to TRBD1 (6 bases). Germline-derived CDR1 and CDR2 are SGDLS and YYNGEE. V lost 2 bases to trimming and J lost 1 base, with 12 bases between them. CDR3 length equals 15 residues. The CDR3 coding sequence is TGTGCCAGCAGCGTGGGGGCCGGGTCCCAAGAGACCCAGTACTTC. Protein: CASSVGAGSQETQYF.

J is TRBJ1-6 and V is TRBV7-9; D gene unclear. The CDR3 runs to 12 residues. Germline V gene data show CDR1 as SEHNR and CDR2 as FQNEAQ (reference sequence). Trimming took off 2 bases at V and 9 bases at J, with 5 bases between the two ends. The CDR3 sequence is CASSLSGSPLHF. Written as DNA, the CDR3 is TGTGCCAGCAGCTTATCGGGTTCACCCCTCCACTTT.

The chain couples TRBV7-8 to TRBJ2-3, with TRBD2 matching over 7 bases. V shed 3 bases and J 2 bases; nucleotides not matched to a gene: 8. The CDR3 runs to 16 residues. Germline V gene data show CDR1 as SGHVS and CDR2 as FQNEAQ. CDR3 in DNA: TGTGCCAGCAGCTTTGAGCGGGATGGGGCCACAGATACGCAGTATTTT. Protein sequence: CASSFERDGATDTQYF. Filled out from reference TRBV7-8 and TRBJ2-3, the complete variable domain reads GAGVSQSPRYKVAKRGQDVALRCDPISGHVSLFWYQQALGQGPEFLTYFQNEAQLDKSGLPSDRFFAERPEGSVSTLKIQRTQQEDSAVYLCASSFERDGATDTQYFGPGTRLTVL.

The chain combines TRBV28 with TRBJ1-4; possible D gene TRBD1, 6 bases. Germline V CDR1 and CDR2: MDHEN, SYDVKM. V lost 7 bases and J lost 5, with 14 bases in between. The CDR3 loop spans 14 amino acids. CDR3 sequence reads: CASTRGGLNEKLFF. CDR3 coding DNA: TGTGCCAGCACCAGGGGAGGGTTGAATGAAAAACTGTTTTTT.

CDR3 coding DNA: TGTGCCAGCAGTTTAAACTCCCTGAGAATTCACACTGAAGCTTTCTTT. This gives the protein CASSLNSLRIHTEAFF. V usage is TRBV28 and J usage is TRBJ1-1; no definite D call. V was clipped by 2 bases and J by 3 bases, with 16 bases between them. The germline V gene encodes CDR1 MDHEN and CDR2 SYDVKM. There are 16 residues in the CDR3.